These 21 T cell receptor beta chains were sequenced from one sample in a study of glioma-infiltrating T cells. Using RNA template, CDR3s of TCR alpha and beta were amplified with iRepertoire arm-PCR. TCRdb processed the multiplex PCR reads anew with MiXCR; each CDR3 protein has one entry. The sample contains about 140,000 distinct CDR3 sequences, about 39% of which appear only once. Sequenced: glioma tissue, nonneoplastic brain tissue, or PBMCs (not recorded which). These TCRs come from a human donor with low-grade glioma or glioblastoma, undergoing nonglioma brain surgery, or in good health (not recorded which).

This clonotype was seen only once. The gene calls are TRBV29-1 and TRBJ2-6; D is ambiguous. There are 14 residues in the CDR3. Germline loops: CDR1 SQVTM, CDR2 ANQGSEA. Between the trimmed V and J ends, which lost 7 bases and 0 bases, there was a span of 10 bases. CDR3 sequence reads: CSAFPGSGANVLTF. The CDR3 bases are TGCAGCGCCTTCCCTGGCTCTGGGGCCAACGTCCTGACTTTC.

The rearrangement links TRBV20-1 to TRBJ2-5, with a tentative D call TRBD1 (6 bases). The CDR3 totals 12 residues. Per germline, CDR1 DFQATT and CDR2 SNEGSKA (reference sequence). V was clipped by 6 bases and J by 5 bases, with 13 bases between them. The DNA for the CDR3 is TGCAGTGCCATGGGGGCCGGGGAGACCCAGTACTTC. This sequence encodes CSAMGAGETQYF.

The chain employs TRBV29-1 and TRBJ1-2, with D perhaps matching TRBD1 (5 bases). V was clipped by 3 bases and J by 6 bases, with 11 bases between them. The CDR3 is 12 residues long. CDR1 is SQVTM, CDR2 ANQGSEA, per germline. The CDR3 spells CSVDLEGNGYTF. The DNA for the CDR3 is TGCAGCGTTGATTTGGAGGGGAATGGCTACACCTTC.

The V and J genes are TRBV30 and TRBJ2-1, with 8 bases that match TRBD2. With V trimmed by 2 bases and J by 6 bases, 6 bases remained unmatched. CDR1 and CDR2 from the germline V gene are GTSNPN and SVGIG (reference sequence). There are 14 residues in the CDR3. For the CDR3, the DNA is TGTGCCTGGAGTCCGGGACTAGAAGGCAATGAGCAGTTCTTC. Translation gives CAWSPGLEGNEQFF.

This sequence joins TRBV2 and TRBJ2-6; D unresolved. The V gene's germline CDR1 is SNHLY and CDR2 FYNNEI. V was trimmed by 6 bases and J by 4 bases, leaving 7 bases between them. The length of the CDR3 is 13 residues. CDR3 nucleotides: TGTGCCAGCAGGTCCACGGGGGCCAACGTCCTGACTTTC. Protein product: CASRSTGANVLTF. The full variable domain, rest sourced from reference TRBV2 and TRBJ2-6, is EPEVTQTPSHQVTQMGQEVILRCVPISNHLYFYWYRQILGQKVEFLVSFYNNEISEKSEIFDDQFSVERPDGSNFTLKIRSTKLEDSAMYFCASRSTGANVLTFGAGSRLTVL.

This chain uses TRBV28 with TRBJ2-5, with D possibly being TRBD1 (5 bases). V lost 3 bases, J lost 3 bases, and 8 bases lay in between. This CDR3 has 13 residues. Looked up from germline, CDR1 is MDHEN and CDR2 is SYDVKM. This chain's CDR3 is CASSLTDEETQYF. The CDR3 DNA is TGTGCCAGCAGTTTGACAGATGAAGAGACCCAGTACTTC.

The chain is built from TRBV28 and TRBJ1-4, with a tentative D call TRBD1 (6 bases). CDR3 size: 14 residues. Germline lookup yields CDR1 MDHEN and CDR2 SYDVKM. Trimming cost V 3 bases and J 11 bases, with 16 bases left between them. CDR3 amino acids: CASSLGGRTGKLFF. The CDR3 nucleotides read TGTGCCAGCAGTTTGGGGGGGCGTACTGGGAAACTGTTTTTT.

This clonotype was detected once. The V gene is TRBV11-2, the J gene TRBJ2-5; D perhaps matches TRBD1 (6 bases). CDR3 length equals 13 residues. V was cut by 5 bases and J by 5 bases, with 12 bases left in between. CDR1 SGHAT and CDR2 FQNNGV come from the germline V gene. In DNA form, the CDR3 reads TGTGCCAGCAGCCTTAGGGGGAGCGAGACCCAGTACTTC. It encodes CASSLRGSETQYF.

This chain links TRBV29-1 with TRBJ2-5, with D perhaps TRBD1 (5 bases). The CDR3 length is 12 residues. The germline V and J ends were trimmed by 7 bases and 1 base, with 10 bases remaining between them. CDR1 is SQVTM, CDR2 ANQGSEA, per germline. As DNA, the CDR3 is TGCAGCGCCGTAGGGGCCCAAGAGACCCAGTACTTC. Translation: CSAVGAQETQYF.

The count of this clonotype is one. CDR3 bases: TGTGCCAGCAGTTTACAGGGGAGCTCACCCCTCCACTTT. It is translated as CASSLQGSSPLHF. The rearrangement links TRBV28 to TRBJ1-6, with D maybe TRBD1 (6 bases). This CDR3 region has 13 residues. Trimming left V 2 bases short and J 10 bases short, with 9 bases between. CDR1 is MDHEN, CDR2 SYDVKM, per germline.

This clonotype was seen many times. The chain employs TRBV6-2 or TRBV6-3 and TRBJ1-2; D is undetermined. Trimming took off 2 bases at V and 1 base at J, with 5 bases between the two ends. The germline V gene has CDR1 MNHEY and CDR2 SVGEGT. The CDR3 length is 13 residues. This CDR3 is CASSYPFNYGYTF. The CDR3 nucleotides read TGTGCCAGCAGTTACCCCTTTAACTATGGCTACACCTTC.

This clonotype was picked up a small number of times. The rearrangement joins TRBV7-9 to TRBJ1-1, with D hard to call. Germline CDR1 and CDR2: SEHNR and FQNEAQ (reference sequence). The CDR3 contains 13 residues. Trimming stripped 7 bases from V and 1 base from J, with 10 bases between. CDR3 region: CASTLTENTEAFF. The CDR3, as DNA: TGTGCCAGCACCCTTACGGAGAACACTGAAGCTTTCTTT. Based on the CDR3 plus reference TRBV7-9 and TRBJ1-1, the full variable domain is DTGVSQNPRHKITKRGQNVTFRCDPISEHNRLYWYRQTLGQGPEFLTYFQNEAQLEKSRLLSDRFSAERPKGSFSTLEIQRTEQGDSAMYLCASTLTENTEAFFGQGTRLTVV.

As concerns this clonotype: At one of its ends the junction is not consistent with the germline gene, which may arise from a read error. J is TRBJ1-2 and V is TRBV28, with D possibly being TRBD1 (6 bases). Germline V gene sequence: CDR1 MDHEN, CDR2 SYDVKM. CDR3 length equals 14 residues. The CDR3 protein is CASGSAAGDYDYTF. The DNA of the CDR3 is TGTGCCAGCGGTTCCGCGGCAGGGGACTATGACTACACCTTC.

The J gene is TRBJ2-7, the V gene TRBV20-1; TRBD1 is a possible D gene (6 bases). CDR3 length: 16 amino acids. Germline V gene data show CDR1 as DFQATT and CDR2 as SNEGSKA (reference sequence). V was trimmed by 2 bases and J by 4 bases, leaving 21 bases between them. The CDR3 protein is CSARIRDRTDAYEQYF. The CDR3 nucleotides read TGCAGTGCTAGAATTAGGGACCGGACAGATGCTTACGAGCAGTACTTC.

The rearrangement links TRBV2 to TRBJ1-1, with 10 bases aligning to TRBD1. The CDR3 spans 14 residues. Germline V gives CDR1 SNHLY, CDR2 FYNNEI. V lost 8 bases and J lost 4; bases outside the gene matches: 7. The CDR3 sequence: CASGPGQGTTEAFF. The CDR3 DNA reads TGTGCCAGCGGGCCGGGACAGGGGACCACTGAAGCTTTCTTT.

The V gene is TRBV25-1, the J gene TRBJ2-7; TRBD2 aligns across 9 bases. The CDR3 is made up of 14 amino acids. The germline gives CDR1 MGHDK, CDR2 SYGVNS. J was trimmed by 6 bases and V by 5 bases; bases with no gene match: 8. CDR3 sequence: CASSMPGLAGEQYF. CDR3 DNA sequence: TGTGCCAGCAGTATGCCGGGACTAGCAGGCGAGCAGTACTTC.

The rearrangement joins TRBV20-1 to TRBJ1-2; D possibly corresponds to TRBD1 (6 bases). Germline-derived CDR1 and CDR2 are DFQATT and SNEGSKA (reference sequence). This CDR3 region has 16 residues. The germline V and J ends were trimmed by 2 bases and 6 bases, with 22 bases remaining between them. The CDR3 loop is CSARSAGSGAKDGYTF. The CDR3 nucleotides are TGCAGTGCTAGATCCGCCGGATCGGGGGCTAAGGATGGCTACACCTTC.

V and J are TRBV27 and TRBJ1-2; 7 positions agree with TRBD1. Germline CDR1 reads MNHEY; CDR2 reads SMNVEV (reference sequence). Trimming removed 5 bases from V and 2 bases from J; junction bases left unmatched: 2. The CDR3 runs 13 residues. The CDR3 coding sequence is TGTGCCAGCAGTAGGGGGCTCAACTATGGCTACACCTTC. As protein: CASSRGLNYGYTF.

The V and J genes are TRBV27 and TRBJ1-1; D might be TRBD1 (5 bases). The CDR3 has 15 residues. V was clipped by 5 bases and J by 1 base, with 14 bases between them. The germline V gene has CDR1 MNHEY and CDR2 SMNVEV (reference sequence). The CDR3 is CASSPWGVGNTEAFF. The CDR3 DNA follows: TGTGCCAGCAGTCCGTGGGGGGTCGGGAACACTGAAGCTTTCTTT.

This clonotype was picked up a small number of times. CDR3 amino acids: CASSYRNTNTGELFF. CDR3 nucleotide sequence: TGTGCCAGCAGTTATCGGAATACGAACACCGGGGAGCTGTTTTTT. The chain has TRBV6-2 or TRBV6-3 and TRBJ2-2, with D unresolved. Trimming took 3 bases from V and 0 from J, leaving 8 bases between them. This CDR3 comprises 15 residues. Germline CDR1 MNHEY, CDR2 SVGEGT.

The chain combines TRBV27 with TRBJ1-5; D is possibly TRBD1 (5 bases). V dropped 6 bases and J dropped 2 bases, with 11 bases sitting between them. This CDR3 comprises 14 residues. Germline V CDR1 and CDR2: MNHEY, SMNVEV (reference sequence). The CDR3 bases are TGTGCCAGCAGCCCAGGGAGAGGCAATCAGCCCCAGCATTTT. It specifies CASSPGRGNQPQHF.